This paragraph covers one TCR beta chain sequence. This record comes from a study of blood T cell repertoires in COVID-19. On the study more broadly: Acute-phase and convalescent COVID-19 samples originated in the United States, Italy and Spain. The analysed material was cDNA or gDNA that came from T cells, B-cell-depleted T cells, or PBMCs.

Trimming took off 4 bases at V and 8 bases at J, with 20 bases between the two ends. In germline, CDR1 is SNHLY, CDR2 FYNNEI. This CDR3 has 15 residues. Under the authors' procedure: Reference gene primer amplification in the assay estimated nucleated cell counts. Generated by immunoSEQ multiplex PCR, the TCRdb table keeps only in-frame clones and is missing some. Clonal size and the V and J genes are those of that table, whereas D and trimming came from the DNA. Here the sample spans 52,000 or so clones, roughly 88% being singletons. This sequence was found in a man of 80 years or more with acute or convalescent COVID-19. The chain links TRBV2 to TRBJ1-2; the D is unclear. What was sequenced was peripheral blood. The DNA for the CDR3 is TGTGCCAGCAGTGGAGACGGACTTCCCTCGGAGGGCTACACCTTC. As protein: CASSGDGLPSEGYTF. The whole variable domain, filled in from reference TRBV2 and TRBJ1-2, reads EPEVTQTPSHQVTQMGQEVILRCVPISNHLYFYWYRQILGQKVEFLVSFYNNEISEKSEIFDDQFSVERPDGSNFTLKIRSTKLEDSAMYFCASSGDGLPSEGYTFGSGTRLTVV.